These 9 T cell receptor beta chains were all obtained from the same sample, sequenced in a study of technical replicates of blood from several donors. Sequencing used immunoSEQ multiplex PCR; TCRdb keeps in-frame clones, though not all of them. This sample has 60,000 to 80,000 clones, with approximately 89% found just once. The specimen sequenced was PBMCs. These receptors were collected from a human donor in good health. Some clones in this sample may be carry-over from other donors' samples.

The chain combines TRBV5-4 with TRBJ2-2, with 10 bases identical to TRBD1. Germline V gives CDR1 SGHNT, CDR2 YYREEE (reference sequence). J was trimmed by 3 bases and V by 0 bases; bases with no gene match: 2. There are 16 residues in the CDR3. Here the CDR3 DNA reads TGTGCCAGCAGCTTGGGGACAGGGGGGGACACCGGGGAGCTGTTTTTT. Its translation: CASSLGTGGDTGELFF.

The rearrangement uses TRBV18 and TRBJ2-5; tentatively, D is TRBD2 (6 bases). The CDR3 consists of 14 residues. Deletions cut 2 bases from V and 5 bases from J, with 12 bases between. Per the germline V gene, CDR1 is KGHSH and CDR2 is LQKENI. CDR3 sequence reads: CASSPGRAGETQYF. The CDR3 coding sequence is TGTGCCAGCTCACCAGGCCGAGCGGGCGAGACCCAGTACTTC.

The V call is TRBV5-4, the J call TRBJ1-1, with D perhaps matching TRBD1 (6 bases). Germline V CDR1 and CDR2: SGHNT, YYREEE (reference sequence). The CDR3 covers 15 residues. The germline V and J ends were trimmed by 4 bases and 0 bases, with 13 bases remaining between them. The CDR3: CASSQPRGMNTEAFF. The CDR3, as DNA: TGTGCCAGCAGCCAGCCCAGGGGCATGAACACTGAAGCTTTCTTT. Full variable domain (outside the CDR3, taken from reference TRBV5-4 and TRBJ1-1): ETGVTQSPTHLIKTRGQQVTLRCSSQSGHNTVSWYQQALGQGPQFIFQYYREEENGRGNFPPRFSGLQFPNYSSELNVNALELDDSALYLCASSQPRGMNTEAFFGQGTRLTVV.

The chain recombines TRBV10-3 with TRBJ2-7; 9 bases agree with TRBD2. The trim removed 4 bases at V and 4 bases at J, leaving 5 bases unmatched. The CDR3 is 14 amino acids. The germline V gene has CDR1 ENHRY and CDR2 SYGVKD. The CDR3 bases are TGTGCCATCAGTGGGGCGGGGGGGCCTTACGAGCAGTACTTC. Translating gives CAISGAGGPYEQYF.

The chain couples TRBV7-2 to TRBJ2-3; 12 bases match TRBD2. J gave up 2 bases and V 5 bases, and 5 bases lay outside the gene matches. Germline V gene lookup returns CDR1 SGHTA and CDR2 FQGNSA. The CDR3 runs to 16 residues. The CDR3 coding sequence is TGTGCCAGCAGCACACTAGCGGGGGGTGCCACAGATACGCAGTATTTT. Its protein is CASSTLAGGATDTQYF. Based on the CDR3 plus reference TRBV7-2 and TRBJ2-3, the full variable domain is GAGVSQSPSNKVTEKGKDVELRCDPISGHTALYWYRQSLGQGLEFLIYFQGNSAPDKSGLPSDRFSAERTGGSVSTLTIQRTQQEDSAVYLCASSTLAGGATDTQYFGPGTRLTVL.

The CDR3 nucleotides are TGTGCCAGCAGCGGCGGGGGGGATTACAATGAGCAGTTCTTC. Its protein product is CASSGGGDYNEQFF. The chain combines TRBV5-6 with TRBJ2-1; 9 positions agree with TRBD2. Per the germline V gene, CDR1 is SGHDT and CDR2 is YYEEEE. The CDR3 covers 14 residues. V gave up 4 bases and J gave up 4 bases; unmatched junction bases: 3.

The chain carries TRBV29-1 and TRBJ2-1; 9 bases are a match to TRBD2. CDR1 is SQVTM, CDR2 ANQGSEA, per germline. V was pared by 6 bases and J by 8 bases, with 11 bases of the junction left unmatched. This CDR3 has 14 amino acids. The CDR3 bases are TGCAGCGTGGGCGGGAGGGTGGAAGTCGATGAGCAGTTCTTC. Amino acid sequence: CSVGGRVEVDEQFF.

The chain recombines TRBV4-1 with TRBJ1-2; D possibly corresponds to TRBD1 (5 bases). This CDR3 has 13 residues. V lost 4 bases and J lost 6, with 12 bases in between. In germline, CDR1 is MGHRA, CDR2 YSYEKL. Here the CDR3 DNA reads TGCGCCAGCAGCCCGGGGGGGTATGATGGCTACACCTTC. Translating it yields CASSPGGYDGYTF.

This clone was seen once. The gene calls are TRBV6-1 and TRBJ2-2; the match to TRBD1 covers 9 bases. The V and J ends lost 3 bases and 6 bases, in that order; junction bases with no gene match: 11. CDR1 MNHNS and CDR2 SASEGT come from the germline V gene. CDR3 length equals 17 residues. CDR3 sequence (DNA): TGTGCCAGCAGTGATCACCGGGACAGGGTTTTGCCCGGGGAGCTGTTTTTT. This codes for CASSDHRDRVLPGELFF.